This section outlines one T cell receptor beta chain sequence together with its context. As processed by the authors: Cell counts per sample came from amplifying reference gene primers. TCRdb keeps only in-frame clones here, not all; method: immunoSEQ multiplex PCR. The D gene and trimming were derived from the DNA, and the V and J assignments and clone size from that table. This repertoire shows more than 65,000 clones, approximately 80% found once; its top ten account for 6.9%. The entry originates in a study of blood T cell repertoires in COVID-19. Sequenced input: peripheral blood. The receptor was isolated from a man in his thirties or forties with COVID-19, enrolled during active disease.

CDR3 residues: CASRPGGSGNTIYF. The CDR3 nucleotides are TGTGCCAGCAGGCCCGGGGGGTCTGGAAACACCATATATTTT. The chain employs TRBV7-9 and TRBJ1-3, with D maybe TRBD1 (5 bases). V was pared by 6 bases and J by 1 base, with 10 bases between. The CDR3 contains 14 residues. The germline V gene has CDR1 SEHNR and CDR2 FQNEAQ (reference sequence).